What follows are 19 T cell receptor beta chains derived from one specimen sequenced in a study of human T cells and chemical hapten exposure (dated by TCRdb to about 2021). What this sample's time point label stands for: pre-sensitization, week 0. The treatment or condition label of this sample denotes: therapeutic diphenylcyclopropenone sensitization with weekly scalp DPC. Libraries were prepared through RACE. Sequencing was performed on a NextSeq 500. Starting from the raw public reads, TCRdb applied fastp trimming at Q25, assembled clones with MiXCR and retained in-frame beta chains. For every CDR3 protein sequence, its rows merge into one entry that carries the most common genes and DNA. Present in this sample are more than 250,000 distinct CDR3 sequences, 7.5% to 8% of which were seen just once. 0.9% to 1.5% of the sample goes to the ten largest clones. Sample: whole blood, taken in connection with sensitization to the hapten diphenylcyclopropenone (DPC). The receptors stem from a man aged 18 to 29 with alopecia areata. Some clones in this sample may be carry-over from other donors' samples.

This clonotype was seen at least ten times. The V call is TRBV29-1, the J call TRBJ2-1, with TRBD1 matching over 8 bases. The CDR3 has 16 residues. CDR1 and CDR2 (germline): SQVTM, ANQGSEA. The V segment lost 6 bases and the J segment 1 base; nucleotides outside the gene matches: 11. The chain's CDR3 is CSVVPRQGASYNEQFF. CDR3 in DNA: TGCAGCGTCGTGCCCCGCCAGGGGGCTTCCTACAATGAGCAGTTCTTC.

This clonotype was seen at least ten times. The genes are TRBV27 and TRBJ1-1; tentative D call: TRBD1 (5 bases). The ends were cut back, 3 bases at V and 5 bases at J, with 10 bases in the middle. From germline, CDR1 is MNHEY and CDR2 SMNVEV (reference sequence). The CDR3 runs 13 residues. For the CDR3, the DNA is TGTGCCAGCAGTTTTTGGGACGGGACTGAAGCTTTCTTT. Amino acid sequence: CASSFWDGTEAFF.

This clonotype was seen more than once but under ten times. This CDR3 is CASSRQPSLPAGNQPQHF. DNA for the CDR3: TGTGCCAGCAGCCGCCAACCGTCCTTGCCAGCGGGCAATCAGCCCCAGCATTTT. This sequence joins TRBV6-2 or TRBV6-3 and TRBJ1-5; D gene uncertain. V lost 6 bases and J 2 bases, leaving 23 bases between the germline ends. The V gene's germline CDR1 is MNHEY and CDR2 SVGEGT. CDR3 size: 18 residues.

In its sample, this clonotype was seen many times. The chain recombines TRBV14 with TRBJ2-7; D unclear. The CDR3 runs to 13 residues. Germline CDR1 is SGHDN and CDR2 is FVKESK. V shed 4 bases and J shed 5 bases, with 12 bases lying between them. The CDR3 nucleotides are TGTGCCAGCAGCCTCCAACCGGCAGACGAGCAGTACTTC. Its protein product is CASSLQPADEQYF.

This clonotype was detected many times. The rearrangement links TRBV7-3 to TRBJ1-2; D is perhaps TRBD1 (6 bases). Germline loops: CDR1 SGHTA, CDR2 FQGTGA. CDR3 length equals 16 residues. Trimming left V 4 bases short and J 6 bases short, with 21 bases between. CDR3 protein: CASSSRGPGDINGYTF. Here the CDR3 DNA reads TGTGCCAGCAGCTCCCGAGGCCCGGGGGACATCAATGGCTACACCTTC. Together with reference TRBV7-3 and TRBJ1-2, the CDR3 gives the full variable domain: GAGVSQTPSNKVTEKGKYVELRCDPISGHTALYWYRQSLGQGPEFLIYFQGTGAADDSGLPNDRFFAVRPEGSVSTLKIQRTERGDSAVYLCASSSRGPGDINGYTFGSGTRLTVV.

The chain links TRBV6-6 to TRBJ2-1; D is undetermined. Between the trimmed V and J ends, which lost 5 bases and 4 bases, there was a span of 9 bases. The germline CDR1 and CDR2 sequences are MNHNY and SVGAGI (reference sequence). CDR3 length equals 13 residues. As DNA, the CDR3 is TGTGCCAGCAGTGCCTTTATTTACAATGAGCAGTTCTTC. Translating it yields CASSAFIYNEQFF.

A few counts support this clonotype. The rearrangement uses TRBV5-1 and TRBJ1-1; D is undetermined. CDR1 and CDR2 (germline): SGHRS, YFSETQ. The CDR3 totals 17 residues. The V and J ends lost 4 bases and 0 bases respectively, with 19 bases between them. CDR3 sequence: CASSPRPEQGLNTEAFF. In DNA, the CDR3 is TGCGCCAGCAGCCCGAGACCAGAGCAAGGTCTGAACACTGAAGCTTTCTTT.

This chain uses TRBV2 with TRBJ2-7; 8 nucleotides line up with TRBD1. V was pared by 6 bases and J by 5 bases, with 9 bases of the junction left unmatched. Germline CDR1 is SNHLY and CDR2 is FYNNEI. The CDR3 totals 14 residues. Here the CDR3 reads CASSPQGVDHEQYV. For the CDR3, the DNA is TGTGCCAGCAGCCCACAGGGGGTAGATCACGAGCAGTACGTC.

This clonotype has more than one count but fewer than ten. J is TRBJ2-3 and V is TRBV27; tentatively, D is TRBD2 (6 bases). The CDR3 sequence is 15 residues long. Trimming removed 2 bases at V and 2 bases at J, with 11 bases between. Germline V gives CDR1 MNHEY, CDR2 SMNVEV (reference sequence). CDR3 residues: CASSLGGPYTDTQYF. The CDR3, as DNA: TGTGCCAGCAGTTTAGGAGGGCCTTACACAGATACGCAGTATTTT.

This clonotype was seen more than once but under ten times. The chain employs TRBV7-9 and TRBJ1-6; D is ambiguous. CDR3 length equals 13 residues. Trimming took off 2 bases at V and 11 bases at J, with 10 bases between the two ends. Germline V gene data show CDR1 as SEHNR and CDR2 as FQNEAQ (reference sequence). The CDR3 nucleotides read TGTGCCAGCAGCTTAATCGAGAAAACACCCCTCCACTTT. Translated, it gives CASSLIEKTPLHF.

In this sample, this clonotype turned up a few times. This chain connects TRBV4-3 to TRBJ2-3; D is ambiguous. Germline-derived CDR1 and CDR2 are LGHNA and YSLEER. V shed 1 base and J shed 8 bases, with 10 bases lying between them. The CDR3 sequence is 13 residues long. For the CDR3, the DNA is TGCGCCAGCAGCCAAGCTTCGTCGGGTACGCAGTATTTT. Its translation is CASSQASSGTQYF.

This clonotype was observed at least ten times. The V and J genes are TRBV7-2 and TRBJ2-3; D remains unclear. V dropped 4 bases and J dropped 8 bases, with 7 bases sitting between them. CDR1 is SGHTA, CDR2 FQGNSA, per germline. This CDR3 region has 11 residues. CDR3 sequence reads: CASSSFSTQYF. The CDR3 region has the DNA TGTGCCAGCAGCTCCTTTTCTACGCAGTATTTT.

This clonotype was observed many times. V is TRBV29-1 and J is TRBJ2-6; 11 nucleotides match TRBD1. V dropped 4 bases and J dropped 0; count of bases not matched to a gene: 2. Germline V gives CDR1 SQVTM, CDR2 ANQGSEA. The CDR3 length is 16 residues. CDR3 loop: CSVGDRGSSGANVLTF. CDR3 DNA sequence: TGCAGCGTTGGGGACAGGGGGTCCTCTGGGGCCAACGTCCTGACTTTC.

This chain uses TRBV4-3 with TRBJ1-5; 9 bases line up with TRBD1. Germline lookup yields CDR1 LGHNA and CDR2 YSLEER. The CDR3 spans 15 residues. V was clipped by 3 bases and J by 6 bases; unmatched bases: 6. DNA for the CDR3: TGCGCCAGCAGCCATTCGACAGGGGGGACTCAGCCCCAGCATTTT. Amino acids: CASSHSTGGTQPQHF.

This chain links TRBV6-2 or TRBV6-3 with TRBJ2-2, with 9 bases lining up with TRBD2. V shed 2 bases, J shed 4 bases, and the junction held 5 bases outside the gene matches. The germline V gene encodes CDR1 MNHEY and CDR2 SVGEGT. The CDR3 is 16 amino acids. The CDR3 loop reads CASSYAVAGATGELFF. In nucleotides, the CDR3 is TGTGCCAGCAGTTACGCCGTAGCGGGGGCCACCGGGGAGCTGTTTTTT.

As to this clonotype: Since a much larger clone is just one base distant, this may be a read error. V and J are TRBV7-9 and TRBJ2-5; 9 bases fit TRBD2. The CDR3 loop spans 15 amino acids. CDR1 is SEHNR, CDR2 FQNEAQ, per germline (reference sequence). Here the CDR3 reads CTSSRSGGNQETQYF. CDR3 sequence (DNA): TGTACCAGCAGTCGTAGCGGGGGTAACCAAGAGACCCAGTACTTC.

This clonotype was observed a few times. The rearrangement joins TRBV6-5 to TRBJ1-1; D remains ambiguous. Trimming stripped 0 bases from V and 0 bases from J, with 5 bases between. The CDR3 is 14 residues long. Germline lookup yields CDR1 MNHEY and CDR2 SVGAGI. The CDR3 loop is CASSYSSMNTEAFF. The CDR3 nucleotides read TGTGCCAGCAGTTACTCTTCAATGAACACTGAAGCTTTCTTT.

There are many counts of this clonotype. CDR3 region: CASSKDRDSGNTIYF. The CDR3 DNA is TGTGCCAGCAGCAAAGACAGGGACTCTGGAAACACCATATATTTT. The chain is built from TRBV13 and TRBJ1-3; 7 bases align to TRBD1. The length of the CDR3 is 15 residues. V was pared by 5 bases and J by 0 bases, with 4 bases of the junction left unmatched. CDR1 is PRHDT, CDR2 FYEKMQ, per germline (reference sequence). Based on the CDR3 plus reference TRBV13 and TRBJ1-3, the full variable domain is AAGVIQSPRHLIKEKRETATLKCYPIPRHDTVYWYQQGPGQDPQFLISFYEKMQSDKGSIPDRFSAQQFSDYHSELNMSSLELGDSALYFCASSKDRDSGNTIYFGEGSWLTVV.

This clonotype appeared many times. The chain uses TRBV27 and TRBJ2-2, with a tentative D call TRBD2 (6 bases). The CDR3 sequence is 13 residues long. Trimming cost V 11 bases and J 7 bases, with 17 bases left between them. Germline-derived CDR1 and CDR2 are MNHEY and SMNVEV (reference sequence). CDR3 sequence (DNA): TGTGCCGCGAGGCGGGGAAGGGTCGGGGAGCTGTTTTTT. Translating it yields CAARRGRVGELFF.